Listed below are T cell receptor beta chains from one sample, sequenced in a study of T cell repertoires in cytomegalovirus infection. No antigen is known for these receptors. TCRdb itself ran the reads through MiXCR, one entry per CDR3 protein. The sample contains about 920,000 distinct CDR3 sequences, approximately 33% of which appear only once. This sample comprised cultured CD8+ T cells from PBMCs, obtained from culture after CMV antigen stimulation. The source of these receptors is a human donor in good health (CMV status not recorded). Some clones in this sample may be carry-over from other donors' samples. CDR3s include the opening cysteine and the closing phenylalanine or tryptophan.

TRBV27 14 CASSVTGVGYEQYF
TRBV12-3/TRBV12-4 14 CASSDLRPVVGYTF
TRBV7-8 15 CASSSRGVMNAEAFF
TRBV4-1 16 CASSQDTGNSNQPQHF
TRBV2 14 CASISRAGTGELFF
TRBV6-1 13 CASRAEGSQPQHF
TRBV7-9 17 CASSFFSGRKGNTEAFF
TRBV20-1 14 CSAQDWTNTGELFF
TRBV6-8 21 CASSYVNLGPPGTGGVDTQYF
TRBV6-2/TRBV6-3 15 CASSYYSGVYNEQFF
TRBV7-8 13 CASSLNQGRVSHF
TRBV24-1 16 CATSDFWRGDRETQYF
TRBV20-1 13 CSARDSLPGGYTF
TRBV7-2 16 CASSLEGGGYPGELFF
TRBV5-1 14 CASSLPDGSYEQYF
TRBV7-8 15 CASSLSRQAVLEAFF
TRBV18 15 CASSPGTTFNYGYTF
TRBV12-3/TRBV12-4 17 CASSFESTGGSSEKLFF
TRBV6-1 15 CASAPFPGDQETQYF
TRBV28 13 CASSFNSQDTQYF
TRBV7-3 17 CASSPLGGARGYNEQFF
TRBV6-1 16 CATERGLAGYQETQYF
TRBV6-5 14 CASSYGGDYYEQYF
TRBV9 16 CASSGRFSGGANVLTF
TRBV25-1 15 CASSEWAEMNTEAFF
TRBV6-5 13 CANSYLMANEQFF
TRBV27 13 CASSSIPLYGYTF
TRBV5-1 16 CASSLWGGATTDTQYF
TRBV12-3/TRBV12-4 12 CASSDPSYEQYF
TRBV20-1 12 CRGTGVNQPQHF
TRBV7-6 14 CASSPGLGPNEQFF
TRBV27 14 CASSFTGGAYEQFF
TRBV12-3/TRBV12-4 14 CASSRRDFFNEQFF
TRBV12-3/TRBV12-4 13 CASSFALAGVQFF
TRBV2 15 CASSGRGPDNQPQHF
TRBV20-1 15 CGARLPAETYNEQFF
TRBV4-3 17 CASSQDGGESYNSPLHF
TRBV6-2/TRBV6-3 13 CASSRARVNEQFF
TRBV20-1 16 CSAGGSARYSNYGYTF
TRBV3-1 14 CASSLPLAQETQYF
TRBV4-2 14 CASSQHRTVAEAFF
TRBV7-2 16 CASSPLTRSAKNIQYF
TRBV10-2 14 CASSEEQQGNEQFF
TRBV12-3/TRBV12-4 14 CASSFQGALDEQFF
TRBV27 19 CASSFTVRRSGQFQETQYF
TRBV7-8 13 CASSLEWTAAEFF